The 27 T cell receptor beta chains given below trace back to one sample, sequenced in a study of regulatory T cells in long-lasting Graves disease. Indicated time point: newly diagnosed GD, antithyroid drugs for less than 3 months. Extracted RNA from PBMCs served as the source of the TCR library. CDR3-region Arm-PCR and iRepertoire HTBI primers produced the TCR beta libraries. TCRdb reanalysed the multiplex PCR reads using MiXCR and keeps one entry per CDR3 protein. Of about 460,000 distinct CDR3 sequences in the sample, approximately 14% were seen once. These data were also filed under a second study, of T cells in Graves' hyperthyroidism and ophthalmopathy.

This material consisted of peripheral blood mononuclear cells (PBMCs), taken at new diagnosis, from a patient treated with antithyroid drugs. All receptors come from a woman in her forties or fifties with Graves disease.

This clonotype has at least ten counts. The chain links TRBV28 to TRBJ1-5; 8 bases map to TRBD1. This CDR3 spans 14 amino acids. V lost 3 bases, J lost 5 bases, and 3 bases stayed unmatched. Per the germline V gene, CDR1 is MDHEN and CDR2 is SYDVKM. The CDR3 nucleotides read TGTGCCAGCAGTTTCCCGGACAGGGATCAGCCCCAGCATTTT. Its protein product is CASSFPDRDQPQHF.

This clonotype was observed at least ten times. CDR3 region: CASSLEYSYNEQFF. DNA for the CDR3: TGTGCCAGCAGCTTGGAGTACTCCTACAATGAGCAGTTCTTC. This chain joins TRBV7-2 and TRBJ2-1; the D is unclear. The CDR3 spans 14 residues. Trimming removed 3 bases at V and 0 bases at J, with 6 bases between. Germline loops: CDR1 SGHTA, CDR2 FQGNSA. The full variable domain, with the rest looked up from reference TRBV7-2 and TRBJ2-1, is GAGVSQSPSNKVTEKGKDVELRCDPISGHTALYWYRQSLGQGLEFLIYFQGNSAPDKSGLPSDRFSAERTGGSVSTLTIQRTQQEDSAVYLCASSLEYSYNEQFFGPGTRLTVL.

The rearrangement joins TRBV7-9 to TRBJ2-7, with D tentatively TRBD1 or TRBD2 (5 bases each). V lost 4 bases and J lost 7, with 20 bases in between. Per germline, CDR1 SEHNR and CDR2 FQNEAQ (reference sequence). The CDR3 has 15 amino acids. Written as DNA, the CDR3 is TGTGCCAGCAGCTCCTTGGGACGTCTTATGGGAGAGCAGTACTTC. Protein sequence: CASSSLGRLMGEQYF.

As concerns this clonotype: It may be a read error: a sequence one base away is much more abundant. V usage is TRBV3-1 and J usage is TRBJ1-3; no clear D gene. CDR3 length: 14 amino acids. Germline values: CDR1 LGHDT, CDR2 YNNKEL (reference sequence). V lost 0 bases and J lost 4, with 7 bases in between. The CDR3 is CASSQDGRGNTIYF. The CDR3 DNA is TGTGCCAGCAGCCAAGACGGGAGAGGAAACACCATATATTTT.

A few counts support this clonotype. This may be a read error, as it is one base from a much larger clone. CDR3 nucleotides: TGTGCCAGCAGTTTACGGCAGGGTATGAACACTGGAGCTTTCTTT. Its translation is CASSLRQGMNTGAFF. The rearrangement links TRBV28 to TRBJ1-1, with TRBD1 as a possible D gene (5 bases). Germline CDR1 and CDR2: MDHEN and SYDVKM. The length of the CDR3 is 15 residues.

This clonotype was observed many times. V gene TRBV5-1 combines with J gene TRBJ2-3, with a possible D match to TRBD2 (6 bases). From germline, CDR1 is SGHRS and CDR2 YFSETQ. The germline V and J ends were trimmed by 4 bases and 1 base, with 10 bases remaining between them. CDR3 length equals 14 residues. The CDR3 nucleotides are TGCGCCAGCAGCCCTTCTAGCGGCACAGATACGCAGTATTTT. Translated, it gives CASSPSSGTDTQYF.

Concerning this clonotype: The likely explanation is a read error, given a far larger clone one base away. The chain is built from TRBV12-3 or TRBV12-4 and TRBJ2-5; TRBD2 matches at 8 bases. The CDR3 runs to 16 residues. The CDR3 reads CASSFRREGLFYEQLF. The CDR3 DNA follows: TGTGCCAGCAGTTTTCGTCGGGAGGGCCTTTTTTATGAGCAGCTCTTC.

This clonotype showed up many times. The chain carries TRBV12-3 or TRBV12-4 and TRBJ1-3; TRBD1 is a possible D gene (5 bases). The V gene lost 10 bases and the J gene lost 1 base, with 8 bases spanning the gap. CDR3 length equals 12 residues. CDR3 residues: CANRRSGNTIYF. As DNA, the CDR3 is TGTGCCAACAGGAGATCTGGAAACACCATATATTTT.

This clonotype was seen many times. The chain employs TRBV3-1 and TRBJ2-3; the match to TRBD2 covers 10 bases. CDR3 size: 16 residues. Unmatched junction bases numbered 5, after V lost 1 base and J lost 4 bases. Germline values: CDR1 LGHDT, CDR2 YNNKEL (reference sequence). The CDR3 nucleotides read TGTGCCAGCAGCCAAGGTCTAGCGGGAGTGGCAGATACGCAGTATTTT. It translates to CASSQGLAGVADTQYF.

About this clonotype itself: This could be a read error, since a much larger clone is one nucleotide away. The rearrangement uses TRBV6-4 and TRBJ2-7; 8 positions match TRBD1. The CDR3 length is 15 residues. The V gene's germline CDR1 is MRHNA and CDR2 SNTAGT. V shed 4 bases and J 6 bases; nucleotides not matched to a gene: 11. The CDR3, as DNA: TGTGCCAGCAGTGGCTTGACAGGGGCGGATTTCGAGCAGTACTTC. This translates into CASSGLTGADFEQYF.

Notes on this clonotype: This likely traces to a read error, being one base from a far larger clone. This chain joins TRBV5-4 and TRBJ2-7; D perhaps matches TRBD2 (5 bases). This CDR3 region has 16 residues. Germline values: CDR1 SGHNT, CDR2 YYREEE (reference sequence). CDR3: CTSSLDWSGNSYEQYF. The CDR3 DNA reads as TGTACCAGCAGCTTAGATTGGTCGGGAAACTCCTACGAGCAGTACTTC.

This clonotype was observed many times. The J gene is TRBJ1-1, the V gene TRBV30, with TRBD1 identical over 8 bases. In germline, CDR1 is GTSNPN, CDR2 SVGIG (reference sequence). The J segment lost 4 bases and the V segment lost 8 bases, leaving 9 bases of the junction unmatched. This CDR3 is built from 13 residues. The CDR3 region has the DNA TGTGCCGGACAGGGACAGCTGTTCACTGAAGCTTTCTTT. Translating gives CAGQGQLFTEAFF.

This clonotype was seen repeatedly, ten times or more. This chain joins TRBV12-3 or TRBV12-4 and TRBJ2-1, with D perhaps matching TRBD2 (6 bases). The germline V and J ends were trimmed by 7 bases and 1 base, with 20 bases remaining between them. The CDR3 runs to 17 residues. The CDR3: CASTKYSGGLSYNEQFF. CDR3 sequence (DNA): TGTGCCAGCACCAAATATTCTGGGGGACTTTCCTACAATGAGCAGTTCTTC.

The table lists this clonotype with a few counts. The chain joins TRBV5-1 to TRBJ2-7; 7 bases are a match to TRBD2. Unmatched junction bases numbered 12, after V lost 0 bases and J lost 3 bases. The CDR3 is made up of 17 amino acids. Germline V gives CDR1 SGHRS, CDR2 YFSETQ. The CDR3 is CASSLGVGGSSDYEQYF. The CDR3 DNA follows: TGCGCCAGCAGCTTGGGGGTGGGCGGGAGTAGTGACTACGAGCAGTACTTC.

Many counts were recorded for this clonotype. The CDR3 DNA is TGTGCCAGCAGCCCGACTAGCGGGAGGACGGATACGCAGTATTTT. Translation gives CASSPTSGRTDTQYF. The chain joins TRBV3-1 to TRBJ2-3; 13 nucleotides match TRBD2. V was pared by 4 bases and J by 6 bases, with 4 bases of the junction left unmatched. CDR1 and CDR2 from the germline V gene are LGHDT and YNNKEL (reference sequence). The CDR3 is 15 amino acids.

V is TRBV28 and J is TRBJ2-3; no firm D call. The CDR3 contains 15 residues. CDR1 and CDR2 from the germline V gene are MDHEN and SYDVKM. V lost 11 bases to trimming and J lost 4 bases, with 22 bases between them. CDR3 loop: CAGTPPRVAADTQYF. The CDR3 DNA sequence: TGTGCCGGCACCCCCCCGCGTGTGGCCGCAGATACGCAGTATTTT. The full variable domain, with the rest looked up from reference TRBV28 and TRBJ2-3, is DVKVTQSSRYLVKRTGEKVFLECVQDMDHENMFWYRQDPGLGLRLIYFSYDVKMKEKGDIPEGYSVSREKKERFSLILESASTNQTSMYLCAGTPPRVAADTQYFGPGTRLTVL.

This chain links TRBV10-3 with TRBJ2-5; D remains ambiguous. Germline lookup yields CDR1 ENHRY and CDR2 SYGVKD. CDR3 length equals 13 residues. V was clipped by 4 bases and J by 5 bases, with 11 bases between them. The CDR3 here is CAISGAPRETQYF. CDR3 nucleotides: TGTGCCATCAGTGGGGCCCCCAGGGAGACCCAGTACTTC.

A remark on this clonotype: This may arise from a read error, as a much more abundant clone is one base away. V and J are TRBV5-5 and TRBJ2-3; tentatively, D is TRBD2 (6 bases). The CDR3 is made up of 13 amino acids. V gave up 2 bases and J gave up 4 bases, with 8 bases separating them. The germline V gene has CDR1 SGHKS and CDR2 YYEKEE (reference sequence). The CDR3 DNA reads TGTGCCAGCAGCTTAAGGGACTCAGATACGCAGTATTTT. Amino acids: CASSLRDSDTQYF.

For this clonotype: Being one base from a much bigger clone, this may be a read error. This chain joins TRBV5-1 and TRBJ2-7, with D unclear. V was clipped by 2 bases and J by 7 bases, with 22 bases between them. This CDR3 has 16 residues. Germline V gives CDR1 SGHRS, CDR2 YFSETQ. In DNA, the CDR3 is TGCGCCAGCAGCTTAGCATGGCAGCTGACCTACAATGAGCAGTACTTC. Its protein is CASSLAWQLTYNEQYF.

The J gene is TRBJ1-5, the V gene TRBV18; D not resolved. V was shortened by 3 bases and J by 5 bases, with 14 bases between the two germline ends. Germline V gene sequence: CDR1 KGHSH, CDR2 LQKENI. The CDR3 length is 15 residues. The CDR3 spells CASSPSSGFDQPQHF. DNA for the CDR3: TGTGCCAGCTCACCCTCATCCGGATTCGATCAGCCCCAGCATTTT.

This clonotype came up a few times. As the CDR3 is not closed by the conserved phenylalanine or tryptophan, this likely results from a read error. V gene TRBV28 combines with J gene TRBJ2-1, with D uncertain. This CDR3 has 14 residues. Germline CDR1 and CDR2: MDHEN and SYDVKM. CDR3 sequence: CASSLGPAYDEQFL. In nucleotides, the CDR3 is TGTGCCAGCAGTTTAGGCCCCGCCTACGATGAGCAGTTCCTC.

This clonotype was seen repeatedly, ten times or more. The V call is TRBV27, the J call TRBJ2-7, with a weak D call TRBD2 (5 bases). Looked up from germline, CDR1 is MNHEY and CDR2 is SMNVEV (reference sequence). V lost 0 bases, J lost 0 bases, and 12 bases lay in between. This CDR3 is built from 16 residues. CDR3 nucleotide sequence: TGTGCCAGCAGTTTATCGTCTAGCTTCAGCTCCTACGAGCAGTACTTC. Translated, it gives CASSLSSSFSSYEQYF.

CDR3 bases: TGTGCCAGCAGCTTATTAGACAGGGAAATCTATGATTACACCTTC. This encodes CASSLLDREIYDYTF. The V call is TRBV7-2, the J call TRBJ1-2, with 7 bases that match TRBD1. Unmatched junction bases numbered 14, after V lost 2 bases and J lost 11 bases. CDR1 SGHTA and CDR2 FQGNSA come from the germline V gene. There are 15 residues in the CDR3.

This chain uses TRBV19 with TRBJ1-6; 7 nucleotides agree with TRBD1. The CDR3 spans 13 residues. CDR1 and CDR2 from the germline V gene are LNHDA and SQIVND (reference sequence). Trimming took 4 bases from V and 9 from J; bases not matched to a gene: 3. Here the CDR3 reads CASSTSGGSPLHF. Here the CDR3 DNA reads TGTGCCAGTAGTACATCAGGGGGTTCACCCCTCCACTTT. Filled out from reference TRBV19 and TRBJ1-6, the complete variable domain reads DGGITQSPKYLFRKEGQNVTLSCEQNLNHDAMYWYRQDPGQGLRLIYYSQIVNDFQKGDIAEGYSVSREKKESFPLTVTSAQKNPTAFYLCASSTSGGSPLHFGNGTRLTVT.

This clonotype was seen ten or more times. The chain is built from TRBV7-3 and TRBJ2-1; a weak D match, TRBD2 (6 bases). The V end was cut by 3 bases, the J end by 2 bases, with 14 bases between. CDR1 is SGHTA and CDR2 is FQGTGA in the germline V gene. CDR3 size: 16 residues. As DNA, the CDR3 is TGTGCCAGCAGCTTCCGCGGCGGGGTCGCCTACAATGAGCAGTTCTTC. This gives the protein CASSFRGGVAYNEQFF.

This clonotype was observed a handful of times. The V gene is TRBV19, the J gene TRBJ1-5, with 8 nucleotides matching TRBD1. The CDR3 length is 17 residues. CDR1 and CDR2 from the germline V gene are LNHDA and SQIVND (reference sequence). Losses at the gene ends were 2 bases for V and 0 bases for J; bases not matched to a gene: 6. The CDR3 nucleotides read TGTGCCAGTAGTATATCCAGACAGGGGTATAGCAATCAGCCCCAGCATTTT. Its protein product is CASSISRQGYSNQPQHF.

A remark on this clonotype: Just one base apart from a much larger clone, this may be a read error. The J gene is TRBJ1-1, the V gene TRBV2; 11 positions match TRBD1. The CDR3 runs 12 residues. Germline CDR1 and CDR2: SNHLY and FYNNEI. CDR3: CACRGTGGEAFF. The CDR3 DNA reads as TGTGCCTGCAGGGGGACAGGGGGTGAAGCTTTCTTT.